This T cell receptor (beta chain) was profiled in a study of human T cells and chemical hapten exposure. As for the study in general: Alopecia areata, totalis or universalis affected patients, mainly female.

About this clonotype: Its antigen is not known.

In TCRdb, the RACE reads were re-called with MiXCR into one record per CDR3 protein. The sample comprises some 250,000 distinct CDR3 sequences, roughly 7.7% of which are singletons, and about 1.2% rests with the top ten. The germline V and J ends were trimmed by 7 bases and 1 base, with 10 bases remaining between them. In germline, CDR1 is MNHEY, CDR2 SVGAGI. This CDR3 contains 13 residues. Regarding the study as a whole: Significantly more large CDR3 similarity clusters were formed by expanded TCRs than by controls.

Time point: pre-sensitization, week 0. Treatment meaning: therapeutic diphenylcyclopropenone sensitization with weekly scalp DPC. Drawing of blood took place ahead of applying each patch test. The chain recombines TRBV6-5 with TRBJ2-5; D is perhaps TRBD1 (6 bases). The sample here was whole blood, taken in connection with sensitization to the hapten diphenylcyclopropenone (DPC). The sequence was collected from a man between 18 and 35 years old with alopecia areata. Some clones in this sample may be carry-over from other donors' samples. The CDR3 DNA reads TGTGCCAGCACGGCCAGGGGCCAAGAGACCCAGTACTTC. It encodes CASTARGQETQYF.